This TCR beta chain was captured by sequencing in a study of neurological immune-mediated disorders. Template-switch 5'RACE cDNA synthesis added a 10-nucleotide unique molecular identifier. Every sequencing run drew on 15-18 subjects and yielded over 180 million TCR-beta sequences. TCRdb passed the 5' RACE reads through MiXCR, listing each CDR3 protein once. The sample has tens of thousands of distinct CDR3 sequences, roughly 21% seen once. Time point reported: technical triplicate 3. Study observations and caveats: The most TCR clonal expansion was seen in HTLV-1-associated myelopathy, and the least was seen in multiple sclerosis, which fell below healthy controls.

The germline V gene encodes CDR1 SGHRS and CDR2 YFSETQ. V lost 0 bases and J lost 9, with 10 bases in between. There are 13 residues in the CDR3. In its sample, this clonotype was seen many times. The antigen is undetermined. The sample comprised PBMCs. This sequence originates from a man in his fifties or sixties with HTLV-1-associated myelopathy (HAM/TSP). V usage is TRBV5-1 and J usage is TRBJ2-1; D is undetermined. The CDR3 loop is CASSLVDIGEQFF. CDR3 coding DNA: TGCGCCAGCAGCTTGGTAGACATCGGTGAGCAGTTCTTC.